This TCR beta chain stems from a study of blood T cell repertoires in COVID-19. Background on the study: Acute-phase and convalescent COVID-19 samples originated in the United States, Italy and Spain.

Only one count was recorded for this clone. This CDR3 comprises 14 residues. V dropped 4 bases and J dropped 0 bases, with 9 bases sitting between them. CDR1 is LGHDT, CDR2 YNNKEL, per germline (reference sequence). Source study methods: Using reference gene primer amplification, nucleated cell counts were estimated. Only in-frame clones appear in the TCRdb table, and some are missing; sequencing was by immunoSEQ multiplex PCR. V and J calls and clone size follow that table, whereas D and trimming were derived from the DNA. The table has some 43,000 clones, around 81% seen once. The sequencing sample was made of peripheral blood. The TCR originated in a middle-aged man with active or convalescent COVID-19. The chain links TRBV3-1 (or the pseudogene TRBV3-2) to TRBJ1-1, with a tentative D call TRBD1 (6 bases). Written as DNA, the CDR3 is TGTGCCAGCAGCCCGGGACACCTGAACACTGAAGCTTTCTTT. Translated, it gives CASSPGHLNTEAFF.